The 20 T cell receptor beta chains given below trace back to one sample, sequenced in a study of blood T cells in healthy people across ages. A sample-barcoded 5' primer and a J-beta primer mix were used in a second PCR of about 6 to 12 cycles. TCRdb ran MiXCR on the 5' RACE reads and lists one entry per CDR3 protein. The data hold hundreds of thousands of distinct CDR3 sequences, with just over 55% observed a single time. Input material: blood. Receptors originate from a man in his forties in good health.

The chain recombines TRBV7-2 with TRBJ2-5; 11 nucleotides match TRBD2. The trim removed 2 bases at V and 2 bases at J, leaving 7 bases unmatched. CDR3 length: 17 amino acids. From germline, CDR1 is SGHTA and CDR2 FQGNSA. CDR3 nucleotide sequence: TGTGCCAGCAGCTTACAAACTAGCGGGGGAATGCAAGAGACCCAGTACTTC. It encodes CASSLQTSGGMQETQYF.

CDR3 sequence: CASSHLRGALQETQYF. The CDR3 DNA reads TGTGCCAGCAGTCACTTGCGGGGGGCCCTTCAAGAGACCCAGTACTTC. The chain uses TRBV27 and TRBJ2-5, with 8 bases lining up with TRBD2. V shed 5 bases and J 2 bases; nucleotides not matched to a gene: 10. Germline CDR1 and CDR2: MNHEY and SMNVEV (reference sequence). The CDR3 is made up of 16 amino acids.

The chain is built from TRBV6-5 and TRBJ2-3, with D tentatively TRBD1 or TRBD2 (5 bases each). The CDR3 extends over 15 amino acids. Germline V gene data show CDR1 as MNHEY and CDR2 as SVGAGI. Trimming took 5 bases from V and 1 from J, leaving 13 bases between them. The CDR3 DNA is TGTGCCAGCAGTGCCGGGACGATCGGCACAGATACGCAGTATTTT. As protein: CASSAGTIGTDTQYF.

The CDR3 is CASTPGTGRRYGYTF. CDR3 nucleotides: TGTGCCAGCACCCCCGGGACGGGACGGAGGTATGGCTACACCTTC. The chain links TRBV28 to TRBJ1-2; possible D gene TRBD1, 5 bases. CDR1 is MDHEN, CDR2 SYDVKM, per germline. This CDR3 is built from 15 residues. Trimming pared 7 bases from V and 5 bases from J, leaving 20 bases between.

CDR3 nucleotides: TGTGCCAGCAGCTTAGGGCGGGGGGCCCCGGATACGCAGTATTTT. Translating gives CASSLGRGAPDTQYF. J is TRBJ2-3 and V is TRBV11-3; 8 nucleotides agree with TRBD2. This CDR3 contains 15 residues. Trimming cost V 1 base and J 6 bases; bases outside gene matches: 6. CDR1 and CDR2 (germline): SGHNT, YENEEA.

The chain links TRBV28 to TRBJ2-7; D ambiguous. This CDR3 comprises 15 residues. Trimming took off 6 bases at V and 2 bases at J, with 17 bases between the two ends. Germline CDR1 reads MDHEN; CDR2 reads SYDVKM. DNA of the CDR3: TGTGCCAGCAGCTCCCCAGTAGGGCTAACCTACGAGCAGTACTTC. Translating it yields CASSSPVGLTYEQYF.

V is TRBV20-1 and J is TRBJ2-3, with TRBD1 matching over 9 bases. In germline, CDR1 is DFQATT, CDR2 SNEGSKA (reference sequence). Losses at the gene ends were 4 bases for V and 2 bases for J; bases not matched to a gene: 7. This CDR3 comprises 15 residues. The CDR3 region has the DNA TGCAGTGCTACAGCCGGGACAGGGTACACAGATACGCAGTATTTT. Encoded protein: CSATAGTGYTDTQYF.

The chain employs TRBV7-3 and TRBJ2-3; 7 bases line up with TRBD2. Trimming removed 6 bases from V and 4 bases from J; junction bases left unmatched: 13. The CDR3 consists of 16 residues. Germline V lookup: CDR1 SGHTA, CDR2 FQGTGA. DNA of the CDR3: TGTGCCAGCAGTCCCTATCGGGAGGTGACCGCAGATACGCAGTATTTT. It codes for CASSPYREVTADTQYF. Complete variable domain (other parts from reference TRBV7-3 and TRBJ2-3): GAGVSQTPSNKVTEKGKYVELRCDPISGHTALYWYRQSLGQGPEFLIYFQGTGAADDSGLPNDRFFAVRPEGSVSTLKIQRTERGDSAVYLCASSPYREVTADTQYFGPGTRLTVL.

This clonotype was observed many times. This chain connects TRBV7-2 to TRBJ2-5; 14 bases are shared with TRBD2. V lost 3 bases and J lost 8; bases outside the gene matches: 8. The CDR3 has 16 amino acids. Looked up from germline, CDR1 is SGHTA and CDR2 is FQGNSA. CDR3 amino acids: CASSFQGTSGSPTQYF. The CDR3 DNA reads TGTGCCAGCAGCTTCCAGGGGACTAGCGGGAGCCCTACCCAGTACTTC.

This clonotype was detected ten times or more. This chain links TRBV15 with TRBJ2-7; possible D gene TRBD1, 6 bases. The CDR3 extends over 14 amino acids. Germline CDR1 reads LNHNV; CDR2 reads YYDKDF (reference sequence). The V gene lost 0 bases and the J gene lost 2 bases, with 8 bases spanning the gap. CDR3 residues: CATSRDRGPYEQYF. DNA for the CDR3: TGTGCCACCAGCAGAGACAGGGGCCCCTACGAGCAGTACTTC. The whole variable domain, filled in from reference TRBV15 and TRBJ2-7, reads DAMVIQNPRYQVTQFGKPVTLSCSQTLNHNVMYWYQQKSSQAPKLLFHYYDKDFNNEADTPDNFQSRRPNTSFCFLDIRSPGLGDTAMYLCATSRDRGPYEQYFGPGTRLTVT.

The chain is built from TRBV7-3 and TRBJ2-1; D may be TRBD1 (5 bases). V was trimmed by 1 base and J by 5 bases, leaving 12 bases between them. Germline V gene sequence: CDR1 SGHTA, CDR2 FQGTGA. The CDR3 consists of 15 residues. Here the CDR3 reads CASSLRAGLDNEQFF. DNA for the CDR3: TGTGCCAGCAGCTTAAGGGCAGGGCTCGACAATGAGCAGTTCTTC.

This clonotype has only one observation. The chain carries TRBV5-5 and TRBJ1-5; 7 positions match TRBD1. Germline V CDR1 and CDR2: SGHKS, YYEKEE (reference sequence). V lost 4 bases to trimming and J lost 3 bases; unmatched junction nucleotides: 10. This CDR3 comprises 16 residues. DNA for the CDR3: TGTGCCAGCAGCGGGGGAACAGGGGTCCCCAATCAGCCCCAGCATTTT. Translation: CASSGGTGVPNQPQHF.

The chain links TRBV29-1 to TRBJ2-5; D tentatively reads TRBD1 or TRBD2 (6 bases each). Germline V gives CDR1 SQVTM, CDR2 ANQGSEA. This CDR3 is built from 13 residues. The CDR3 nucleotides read TGCAGTATAGACGGGGGCTGGGGGAATGAGCAGTACTTC. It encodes CSIDGGWGNEQYF. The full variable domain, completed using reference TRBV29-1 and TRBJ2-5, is SAVISQKPSRDICQRGTSLTIQCQVDSQVTMMFWYRQQPGQSLTLIATANQGSEATYESGFVIDKFPISRPNLTFSTLTVSNMSPEDSSIYLCSIDGGWGNEQYFGPGTRLLVL.

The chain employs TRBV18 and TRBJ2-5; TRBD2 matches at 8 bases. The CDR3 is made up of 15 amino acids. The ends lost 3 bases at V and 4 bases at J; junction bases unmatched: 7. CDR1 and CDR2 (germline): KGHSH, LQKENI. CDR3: CASSPESGSLETQYF. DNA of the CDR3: TGTGCCAGCTCACCCGAGAGCGGGAGCCTAGAGACCCAGTACTTC.

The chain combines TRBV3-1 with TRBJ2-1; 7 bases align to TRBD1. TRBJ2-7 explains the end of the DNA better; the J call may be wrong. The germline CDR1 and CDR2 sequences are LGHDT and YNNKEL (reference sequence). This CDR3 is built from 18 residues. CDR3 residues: CASSQVLGGRGSYNEQYF. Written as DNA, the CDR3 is TGTGCCAGCAGCCAAGTGTTAGGGGGCCGGGGCTCCTACAATGAGCAGTACTTC.

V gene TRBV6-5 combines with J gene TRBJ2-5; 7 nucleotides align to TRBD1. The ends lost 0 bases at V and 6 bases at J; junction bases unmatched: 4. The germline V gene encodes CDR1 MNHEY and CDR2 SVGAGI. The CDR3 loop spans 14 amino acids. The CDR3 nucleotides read TGTGCCAGCAGTTACTCCGACAGGGCGCAGACCCAGTACTTC. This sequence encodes CASSYSDRAQTQYF.

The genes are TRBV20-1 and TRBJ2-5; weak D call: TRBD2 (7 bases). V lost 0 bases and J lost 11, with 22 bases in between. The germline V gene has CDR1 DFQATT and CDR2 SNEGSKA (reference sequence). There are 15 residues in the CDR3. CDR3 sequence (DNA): TGCAGTGCTAGAGAGCCGGGCGGGGGCTACAATGAGCAGTACTTC. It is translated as CSAREPGGGYNEQYF.

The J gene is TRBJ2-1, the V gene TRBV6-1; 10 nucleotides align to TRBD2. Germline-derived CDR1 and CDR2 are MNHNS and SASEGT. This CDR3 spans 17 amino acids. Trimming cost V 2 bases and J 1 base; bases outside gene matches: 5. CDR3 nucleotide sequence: TGTGCCAGCAGTGAACTAGCGGGAGTGGGGTCCTACAATGAGCAGTTCTTC. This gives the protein CASSELAGVGSYNEQFF.

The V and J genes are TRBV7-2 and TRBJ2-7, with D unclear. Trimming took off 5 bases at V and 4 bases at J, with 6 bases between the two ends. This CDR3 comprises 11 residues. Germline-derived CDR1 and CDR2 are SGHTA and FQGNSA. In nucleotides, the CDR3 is TGTGCCAGCAGCGGGGAATACGAGCAGTACTTC. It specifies CASSGEYEQYF.

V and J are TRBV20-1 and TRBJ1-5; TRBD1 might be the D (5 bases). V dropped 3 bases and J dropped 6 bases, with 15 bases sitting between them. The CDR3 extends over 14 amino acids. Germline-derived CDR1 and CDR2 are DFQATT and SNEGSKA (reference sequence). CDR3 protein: CSASYSRAGQPQHF. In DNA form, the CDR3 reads TGCAGTGCTAGTTATAGCAGGGCGGGTCAGCCCCAGCATTTT.